Here is one T cell receptor beta chain with its context. Only in-frame clones appear in the TCRdb table, and some are missing; sequencing was by immunoSEQ multiplex PCR. The profile covers 400,000 to 500,000 clones, with approximately 92% appearing a single time and around 2.5% taken by the ten largest. The record originates from a study of Ad26.COV2.S vaccination and SARS-CoV-2 variants. Across the study: Ad26.COV2.S, an intramuscular injection, was given once or twice 56 days apart.

Treatment in this sample: roughly 20 received Ad26.COV2.S at low or high dose, single or two shots; 5 received placebo; per-sample allocation not given. Day 63 after the first injection of vaccine or placebo was the sampling time. Specimen: peripheral blood, collected in a trial of Ad26.COV2.S vaccine versus placebo. The receptor comes from a person aged 18-60 years who received the Ad26.COV2.S COVID-19 vaccine or a placebo.

The CDR3 DNA follows: TGTGCCAGCAGTCGAGGGTGGGTTAGCGAGACCCAGTACTTC. As protein: CASSRGWVSETQYF. The genes are TRBV6-5 and TRBJ2-5; D may be TRBD2 (5 bases). This CDR3 is 14 amino acids long. The V end was cut by 5 bases, the J end by 5 bases, with 15 bases between. Germline V gene lookup returns CDR1 MNHEY and CDR2 SVGAGI.